This TCR beta chain was profiled in a study of T cell responses to AZD1222 COVID-19 vaccine. Germline loops: CDR1 SGHNT, CDR2 YYREEE (reference sequence). The CDR3 spans 15 residues. J gave up 0 bases and V 4 bases, and 4 bases lay outside the gene matches. As regards this clone: Its antigen is currently unknown.

General study points: Researchers report vaccine-associated CD4 TCRs spanning spike, with dominance at 160-218 and 743-854. Clonal diversity may have been underestimated in mostly white British donors. Close to half of spike-specific TCRs reportedly recognize unmutated variant regions.

Here immunoSEQ multiplex PCR was the method, and the copy in TCRdb shows in-frame clones only, minus some. Seen here are 180,000 or so clones, 85% to 90% observed once, and the top ten hold 3.5% to 4.5%. V usage is TRBV5-4 and J usage is TRBJ1-3; 7 nucleotides line up with TRBD1. The clonotype comes from an adult who received the MenACWY meningococcal vaccine as a control. The sample in question was peripheral blood, obtained 28 days after the second dose of the MenACWY control vaccine. The CDR3 DNA sequence: TGTGCCAGCAGCCCGGGACAGAGCTCTGGAAACACCATATATTTT. Translated: CASSPGQSSGNTIYF. Together with reference TRBV5-4 and TRBJ1-3, the CDR3 gives the full variable domain: ETGVTQSPTHLIKTRGQQVTLRCSSQSGHNTVSWYQQALGQGPQFIFQYYREEENGRGNFPPRFSGLQFPNYSSELNVNALELDDSALYLCASSPGQSSGNTIYFGEGSWLTVV.